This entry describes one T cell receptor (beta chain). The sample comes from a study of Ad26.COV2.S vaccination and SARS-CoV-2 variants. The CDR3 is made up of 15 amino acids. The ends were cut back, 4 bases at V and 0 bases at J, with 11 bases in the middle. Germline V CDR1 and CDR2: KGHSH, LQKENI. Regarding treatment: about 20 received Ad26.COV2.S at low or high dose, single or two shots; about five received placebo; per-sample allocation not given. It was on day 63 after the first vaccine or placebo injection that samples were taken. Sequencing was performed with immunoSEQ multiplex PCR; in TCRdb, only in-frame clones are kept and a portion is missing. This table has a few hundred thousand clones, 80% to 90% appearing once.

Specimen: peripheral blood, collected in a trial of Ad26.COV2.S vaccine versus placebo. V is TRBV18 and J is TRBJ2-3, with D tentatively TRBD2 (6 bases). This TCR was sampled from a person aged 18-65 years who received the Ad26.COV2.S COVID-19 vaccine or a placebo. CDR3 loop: CASSLGAGSTDTQYF. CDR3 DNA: TGTGCCAGCTCACTCGGGGCGGGAAGCACAGATACGCAGTATTTT.